This passage covers 3 T cell receptor beta chains from one sample sequenced in a study of identifying expanded T cells in peripheral blood. Data came from immunoSEQ multiplex PCR; TCRdb stores just in-frame clones and leaves some out. The data show around 91,000 clones, about 91% seen once. The specimen was blood. These receptors were collected from a person between 18 and 75 years old in good health.

The chain couples TRBV6-6 to TRBJ1-5; TRBD1 matches at 9 bases. The V gene end was trimmed by 6 bases and the J gene end by 6 bases; junction bases not matched to a gene: 9. The CDR3 extends over 15 amino acids. Per germline, CDR1 MNHNY and CDR2 SVGAGI (reference sequence). CDR3 sequence reads: CASSPRDREGQPQHF. In DNA form, the CDR3 reads TGTGCCAGCAGCCCCCGGGACAGGGAGGGTCAGCCCCAGCATTTT.

The chain employs TRBV5-4 and TRBJ2-3; TRBD2 matches at 10 bases. Germline V gives CDR1 SGHNT, CDR2 YYREEE (reference sequence). The ends lost 4 bases at V and 6 bases at J; junction bases unmatched: 8. There are 15 residues in the CDR3. The CDR3 region is CASSPRASGSDTQYF. The CDR3 DNA reads TGTGCCAGCAGCCCGCGGGCTAGCGGGAGTGATACGCAGTATTTT.

The CDR3 nucleotides are TGTGCCAGCAGCTTGTTGCCGGACTCCTACGAGCAGTACTTC. It encodes CASSLLPDSYEQYF. The chain combines TRBV11-2 with TRBJ2-7; D gene ambiguous. The CDR3 totals 14 residues. The ends were cut back, 3 bases at V and 0 bases at J, with 9 bases in the middle. CDR1 and CDR2 from the germline V gene are SGHAT and FQNNGV.